The TCR beta chain under discussion was sequenced for a study of beta chain features in type 1 diabetes. Notes on the study in general: In type 1 diabetes patients, VDJ junctions had fewer insertions; deletions at these junctions were more frequent. Patients with Type 1 diabetes showed moderately but significantly shorter TCRB CDR3s in all four CD4+ subsets.

To note about this clone: Its antigen is unknown.

Germline values: CDR1 SGHDN, CDR2 FVKESK. Trimming pared 4 bases from V and 2 bases from J, leaving 19 bases between. The length of the CDR3 is 17 residues. Every bit of the isolated RNA underwent reverse transcription, so sequencing read expressed TCRB transcripts. Sequencing used immunoSEQ multiplex PCR; TCRdb keeps in-frame clones, though not all of them. In the table there are 230,000 or so clones, 16% of which are singletons. The clonotype originates from a man between 25 and 39 years old with type 1 diabetes. The sample taken for sequencing was naive CD4+ T cells from blood. This rearrangement joins TRBV14 to TRBJ2-3; possible D gene TRBD1, 6 bases. The chain's CDR3 is CASSLPIGTPSTDTQYF. The CDR3 DNA reads TGTGCCAGCAGCCTACCTATCGGGACACCTTCCACAGATACGCAGTATTTT.